This T cell receptor beta chain was identified in a study of OX40 agonist ivuxolimab in advanced cancers. A note on the overall study: Ivuxolimab was an agonistic, fully human IgG2 monoclonal antibody directed against OX40 (CD134), a costimulatory receptor. Of the roughly 54 dose-escalation patients, hepatocellular carcinoma was present in around 20, melanoma in some 15, renal cell carcinoma in 9 and head and neck cancer in 9. Patients were allowed to have had prior anti-PD-1, anti-PD-L1 or anti-CTLA-4 therapy, and approximately 41% of the dose-escalation patients had previously received checkpoint inhibitors. The monotherapy dose-escalation portion (N of about 50 patients) of the phase I ivuxolimab trial is reported in the paper. Partial responses were achieved by three dose-escalation patients, of whom one had hepatocellular carcinoma and two had cutaneous melanoma. Peripheral TCRbeta sequencing aimed to test whether ivuxolimab altered TCR sequence diversity and caused clonal T-cell expansion. A male proportion of 75% to 85% and a mean age of approximately 55 years, ranging from roughly 23 to 85, were recorded for the dose-escalation cohort. Intravenous ivuxolimab was administered to patients every 2 weeks at six dose levels: 0.01, 0.1, 0.3, 1.5, 3 and 10 mg/kg.

V sheds 3 bases and J sheds 3 bases, leaving 11 bases between their ends. The germline V gene encodes CDR1 SGHTA and CDR2 FQGNSA. From its cysteine to its phenylalanine, the CDR3 spans 14 amino acids. Here the CDR3 DNA is all that survives: 42 bases in frame from base 1. Findings and caveats that apply to the study as a whole: Antigen specificity was not determined for the clonally expanded peripheral T cells. After ivuxolimab, expanded clones were on average more numerous among CD8+ T cells than among CD4+ T cells. Low levels of normalized T-cell clonal expansion were also seen in some nonresponding patients. In the 0.1-3.0 mg/kg groups, partial responders had among the lowest normalized peripheral clonal expansion, particularly in CD8+ T cells. At doses of 0.1 to 3.0 mg/kg, clonal expansion of both CD4+ and CD8+ T cells in blood was seen between baseline and week 6.

Genomic DNA was isolated from the sorted cells so that the TCRbeta CDR3 region could be sequenced. The immunoSEQ Assay was used for sequencing of TCRbeta CDR3 regions. TCRdb stores this immuneACCESS table with in-frame sequences only. Part of the clones is absent; in the studies checked, under half of the shortfall reflects unresolved V genes, and no reason is known for the rest. This sample lists over 55,000 clones; about 94% were detected once. The top ten constitute approximately 15% of the sample. Notes on this clone: Its target antigen remains unknown. Base quality data are lacking; no much larger clone is found one base away.

Patients with a history of autoimmune disease or receiving systemic immunosuppression were excluded from the trial. Peripheral blood for TCR sequencing was collected from all dose cohorts at baseline, on cycle 4 day 1, and on cycle 7 day 1. The samples were drawn from a first-in-human, open-label, multicenter phase I dose-escalation trial of ivuxolimab. Adults with locally advanced or metastatic melanoma, renal cell, hepatocellular, or head and neck squamous cell carcinoma were enrolled in the trial. Before TCR sequencing, CD4+ and CD8+ T cells were separately sorted from peripheral blood. The chain links TRBV7-2 with TRBJ1-1; 6 matching bases give a weak D call of TRBD1. Sequenced material: CD4+ or CD8+ T cells sorted from blood, taken in a trial of the OX40 agonist ivuxolimab. The sequence was collected from an adult with an advanced solid tumor such as melanoma, head and neck, liver or kidney cancer. The DNA reads as follows: TGTGCCAGCAGCTTCGTCAGGGGTGACACTGAAGCTTTCTTT. It translates to CASSFVRGDTEAFF.